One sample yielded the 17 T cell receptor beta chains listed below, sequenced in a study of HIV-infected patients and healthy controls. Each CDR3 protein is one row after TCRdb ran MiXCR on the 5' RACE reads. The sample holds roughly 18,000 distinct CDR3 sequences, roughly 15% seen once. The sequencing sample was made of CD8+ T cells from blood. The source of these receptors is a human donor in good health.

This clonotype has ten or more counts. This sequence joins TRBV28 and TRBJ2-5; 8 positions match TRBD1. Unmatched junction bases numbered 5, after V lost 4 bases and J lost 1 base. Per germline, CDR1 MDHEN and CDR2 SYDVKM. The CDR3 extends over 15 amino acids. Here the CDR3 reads CASSSLGQGQETQYF. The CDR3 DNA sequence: TGTGCCAGCAGTTCGCTAGGACAGGGCCAAGAGACCCAGTACTTC.

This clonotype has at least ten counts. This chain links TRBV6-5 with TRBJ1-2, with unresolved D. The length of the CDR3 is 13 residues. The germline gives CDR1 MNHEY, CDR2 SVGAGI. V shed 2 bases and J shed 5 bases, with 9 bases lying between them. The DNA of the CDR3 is TGTGCCAGCAGTTACGCGATCCGTTATGGCTACACCTTC. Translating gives CASSYAIRYGYTF.

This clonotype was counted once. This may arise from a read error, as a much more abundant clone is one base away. The CDR3 bases are TGTGCCAGCAGGGGGGGTATAAACTACGAGCAGTACTTC. Protein: CASRGGINYEQYF. The chain joins TRBV6-2 or TRBV6-3 to TRBJ2-7; weak D call: TRBD2 (6 bases). The CDR3 contains 13 residues. Germline CDR1 reads MNHEY; CDR2 reads SVGEGT. V shed 6 bases and J shed 3 bases, with 12 bases lying between them.

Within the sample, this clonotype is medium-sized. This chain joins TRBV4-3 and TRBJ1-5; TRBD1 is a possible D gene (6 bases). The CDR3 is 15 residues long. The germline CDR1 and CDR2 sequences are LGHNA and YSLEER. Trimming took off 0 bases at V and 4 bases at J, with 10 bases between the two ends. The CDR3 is CASSQEPGENQPQHF. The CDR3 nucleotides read TGCGCCAGCAGCCAAGAACCAGGGGAAAATCAGCCCCAGCATTTT.

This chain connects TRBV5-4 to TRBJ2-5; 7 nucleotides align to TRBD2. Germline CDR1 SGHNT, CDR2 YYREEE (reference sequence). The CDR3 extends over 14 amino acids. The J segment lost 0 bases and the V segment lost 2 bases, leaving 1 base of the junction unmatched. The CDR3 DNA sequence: TGTGCCAGCAGCTTTGCGGGGGACCAAGAGACCCAGTACTTC. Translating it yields CASSFAGDQETQYF.

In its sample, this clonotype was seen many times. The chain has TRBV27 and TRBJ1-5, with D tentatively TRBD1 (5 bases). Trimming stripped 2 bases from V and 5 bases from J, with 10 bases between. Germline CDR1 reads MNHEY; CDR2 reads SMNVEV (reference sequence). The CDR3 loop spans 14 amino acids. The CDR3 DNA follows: TGTGCCAGCAGTTTAAGGGGTCGGGATCAGCCCCAGCATTTT. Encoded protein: CASSLRGRDQPQHF.

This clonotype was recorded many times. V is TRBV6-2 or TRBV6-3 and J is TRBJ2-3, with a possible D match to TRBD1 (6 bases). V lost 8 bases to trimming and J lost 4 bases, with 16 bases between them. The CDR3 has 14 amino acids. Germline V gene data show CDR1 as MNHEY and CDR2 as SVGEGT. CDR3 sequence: CASVLNRAADTQYF. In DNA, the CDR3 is TGTGCCAGCGTTTTAAACAGGGCGGCAGATACGCAGTATTTT.

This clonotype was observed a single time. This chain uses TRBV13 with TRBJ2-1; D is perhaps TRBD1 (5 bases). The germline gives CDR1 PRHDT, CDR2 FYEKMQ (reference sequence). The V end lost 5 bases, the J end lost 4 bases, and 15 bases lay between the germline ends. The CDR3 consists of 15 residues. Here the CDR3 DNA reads TGTGCCAGCAGCCCCCTGGACCAGGGTTACAATGAGCAGTTCTTC. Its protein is CASSPLDQGYNEQFF.

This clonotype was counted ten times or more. For the CDR3, the DNA is TGTGCCAGTAGTATGGGGACAGGGGGACCCTACGAGCAGTACTTC. This codes for CASSMGTGGPYEQYF. This chain connects TRBV19 to TRBJ2-7, with 11 bases lining up with TRBD1. CDR3 size: 15 residues. Germline CDR1 LNHDA, CDR2 SQIVND (reference sequence). V trimming: 3 bases; J trimming: 2 bases; junction bases outside the gene matches: 3.

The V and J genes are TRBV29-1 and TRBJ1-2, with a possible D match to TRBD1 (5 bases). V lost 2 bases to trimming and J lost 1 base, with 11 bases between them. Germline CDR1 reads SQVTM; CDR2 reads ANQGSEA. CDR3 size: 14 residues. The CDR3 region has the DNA TGCAGCGTTGAATGGGACTACCTTAACTATGGCTACACCTTC. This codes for CSVEWDYLNYGYTF.

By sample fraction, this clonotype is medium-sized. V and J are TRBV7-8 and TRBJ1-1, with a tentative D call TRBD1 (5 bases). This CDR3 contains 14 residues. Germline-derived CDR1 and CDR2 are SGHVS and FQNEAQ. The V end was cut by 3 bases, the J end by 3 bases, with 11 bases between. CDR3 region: CASSLGTTYTEAFF. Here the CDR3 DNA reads TGTGCCAGCAGCTTGGGGACGACCTACACTGAAGCTTTCTTT.

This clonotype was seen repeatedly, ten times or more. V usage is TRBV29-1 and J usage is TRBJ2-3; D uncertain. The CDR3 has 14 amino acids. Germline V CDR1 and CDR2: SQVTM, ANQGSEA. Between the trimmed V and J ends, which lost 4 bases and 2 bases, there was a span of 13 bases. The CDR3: CSVVIRRPTDTQYF. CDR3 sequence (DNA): TGCAGCGTTGTAATAAGGCGCCCCACAGATACGCAGTATTTT.

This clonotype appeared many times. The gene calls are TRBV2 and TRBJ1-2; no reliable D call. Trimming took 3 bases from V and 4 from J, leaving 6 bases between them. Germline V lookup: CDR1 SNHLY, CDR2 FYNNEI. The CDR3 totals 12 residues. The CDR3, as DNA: TGTGCCAGCAGTGACAGCAGCTATGGCTACACCTTC. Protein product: CASSDSSYGYTF.

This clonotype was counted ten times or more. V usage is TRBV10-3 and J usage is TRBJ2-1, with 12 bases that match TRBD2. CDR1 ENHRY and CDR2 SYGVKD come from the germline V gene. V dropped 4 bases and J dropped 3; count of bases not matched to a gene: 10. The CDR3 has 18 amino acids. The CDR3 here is CAISGGLAGGPSYNEQFF. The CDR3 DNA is TGTGCCATCAGTGGAGGGCTAGCGGGAGGGCCCAGCTACAATGAGCAGTTCTTC.

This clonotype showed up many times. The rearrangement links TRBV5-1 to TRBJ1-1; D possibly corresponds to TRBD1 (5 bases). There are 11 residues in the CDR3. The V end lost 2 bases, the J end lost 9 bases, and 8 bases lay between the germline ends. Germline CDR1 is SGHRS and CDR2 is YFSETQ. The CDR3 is CASSFGQKAFF. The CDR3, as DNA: TGCGCCAGCAGCTTCGGACAAAAAGCTTTCTTT.

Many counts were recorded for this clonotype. CDR3 nucleotides: TGCAGCGTTGAAGCCGGCGCAGGATACGAGCAGTACTTC. This gives the protein CSVEAGAGYEQYF. The chain has TRBV29-1 and TRBJ2-7; D unclear. Germline CDR1 SQVTM, CDR2 ANQGSEA. The CDR3 is 13 residues long. Trimming shortened V by 1 base and J by 4 bases, and 11 bases separated the two germline ends.

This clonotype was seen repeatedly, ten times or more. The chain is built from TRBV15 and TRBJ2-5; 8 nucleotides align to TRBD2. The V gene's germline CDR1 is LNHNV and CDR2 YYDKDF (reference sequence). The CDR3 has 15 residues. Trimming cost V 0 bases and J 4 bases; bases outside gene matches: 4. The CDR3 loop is CATSRDRSGVETQYF. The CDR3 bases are TGTGCCACCAGCAGAGACCGTAGCGGGGTAGAGACCCAGTACTTC. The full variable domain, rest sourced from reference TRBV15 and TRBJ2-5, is DAMVIQNPRYQVTQFGKPVTLSCSQTLNHNVMYWYQQKSSQAPKLLFHYYDKDFNNEADTPDNFQSRRPNTSFCFLDIRSPGLGDTAMYLCATSRDRSGVETQYFGPGTRLLVL.